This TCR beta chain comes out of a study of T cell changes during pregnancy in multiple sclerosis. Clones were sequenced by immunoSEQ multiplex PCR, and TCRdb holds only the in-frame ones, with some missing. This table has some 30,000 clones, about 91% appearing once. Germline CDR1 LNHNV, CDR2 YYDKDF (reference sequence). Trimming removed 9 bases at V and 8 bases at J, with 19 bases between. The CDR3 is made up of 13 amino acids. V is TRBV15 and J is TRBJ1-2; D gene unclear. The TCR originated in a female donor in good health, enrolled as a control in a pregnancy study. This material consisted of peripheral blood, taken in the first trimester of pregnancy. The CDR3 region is CATAEAIGGGYTF. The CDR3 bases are TGTGCCACGGCGGAGGCTATAGGTGGGGGCTACACCTTC.